These T cell receptor beta chains were read from a single sample in a study of cytomegalovirus exposure and HLA in healthy donors. Data came from immunoSEQ multiplex PCR; TCRdb stores just in-frame clones and leaves some out. The sample comprises roughly 200,000 clones, approximately 87% of which are singletons, and 1.3% rests with the top ten. The sample comprised PBMCs. The receptors originated from a man younger than 45 in good health and CMV-seronegative. The CDR3 runs from the conserved cysteine through the conserved F or W. D genes are given only for firm matches. Size values are once, few and many counts, or a class for expanded clones, and some rows have none.

D gene	V gene	J gene	clone size	CDR3 DNA	CDR3 protein
-	TRBV29-1	TRBJ2-3	-	TGCAGCGTCGAAACAGGGAAGGGCAGTGAGGATACGCAGTATTTT	CSVETGKGSEDTQYF
TRBD1	TRBV28	TRBJ1-2	few	TGTGCCAGCCTCACAGGGGGGTATGGCTACACCTTC	CASLTGGYGYTF
-	TRBV18	TRBJ2-5	-	TGTGCCACCAGGGGGGCTGGGGAGACCCAGTACTTC	CATRGAGETQYF
-	TRBV7-8	TRBJ1-1	-	TGTGCCAGCAGACCTTACTTTAACGGAGGGAACACTGAAGCTTTCTTT	CASRPYFNGGNTEAFF
-	TRBV6-6	TRBJ1-6	few	TGTGCCAGCCAGGGGTCTAGGTCACCCCTCCACTTT	CASQGSRSPLHF
-	TRBV7-9	TRBJ2-7	-	TGTTCCAGCAGCCCCCTGGCGGGCTCAGGGGACTACGAGCAGTACTTC	CSSSPLAGSGDYEQYF
TRBD2	TRBV27	TRBJ2-2	-	TGTGCCAGCAGGCGGACTAGCGGGGTTGCGAACACCGGGGAGCTGTTTTTT	CASRRTSGVANTGELFF
TRBD2	TRBV10-2	TRBJ2-7	-	TGCGCCACTTCAGATCCAAGCGGGGGGGCTTACGAGCAGTACTTC	CATSDPSGGAYEQYF
TRBD2	TRBV28	TRBJ2-5	-	TGTGCCAGCAGTTTGGCTAGCGGGAGGGCCCTCTACTTC	CASSLASGRALYF
TRBD2	TRBV30	TRBJ2-7	-	TGTGCCTGTTCTAGCGGGAGCCACGAGCAGTACTTC	CACSSGSHEQYF
TRBD1	TRBV28	TRBJ1-3	-	TGTGCCAGCAGGCTCAACAGGGGTCCTGGAAACACCATATATTTT	CASRLNRGPGNTIYF
TRBD1	TRBV5-5	TRBJ1-5	-	TGTGCCAGCAGTAGCCGGGACAGCCTTAGTTGG	CASSSRDSLSW
-	TRBV29-1	TRBJ2-7	-	TGCAGCGTCCTCTCCGAGGGCGTGGTCACCTACGAGCAGTACTTC	CSVLSEGVVTYEQYF
-	TRBV5-8	TRBJ2-3	-	TGTGCCAGCAGTTCTCCAGGGGTGCGGGATACGCAGTATTTT	CASSSPGVRDTQYF
TRBD2	TRBV7-9	TRBJ2-1	-	TGTGCCAGCAGCTTGTTAGCGGGGGGCAATGAGCAGTTCTTC	CASSLLAGGNEQFF
TRBD1	TRBV5-5	TRBJ2-7	-	TGTGCCAGCAGCTCACAACGGACAGGGGCCTACGAGCAGTACTTC	CASSSQRTGAYEQYF
TRBD1	TRBV28	TRBJ2-7	-	TGTGCCAGCAGTTGGAGGACAGGAGGTCACTACGAGCAGTACTTC	CASSWRTGGHYEQYF
TRBD1	TRBV5-8	TRBJ2-7	-	TGTGCCAGCAGCCCGAGTGGGACAGGGCAATGGGAACAGTACTTC	CASSPSGTGQWEQYF
TRBD1	TRBV28	TRBJ2-7	-	TGTGCCAGCTCGTCGCGACAGGGGTTTGGGCAGTACTTC	CASSSRQGFGQYF
-	TRBV7-9	TRBJ2-2	-	TGTTCCAGCAGCTTAGGTCTCGGACACTCGAACACCGGGGAGCTGTTTTTT	CSSSLGLGHSNTGELFF
TRBD2	TRBV7-2	TRBJ2-5	-	TGTGCCAGCGGCCGGGGGGGACGCGAGACCCAGTACTTC	CASGRGGRETQYF
TRBD2	TRBV6-4	TRBJ2-3	-	TGTGCCAGCAGTATCAGCGGGGGAGATTCTGGGGATACGCAGTATTTT	CASSISGGDSGDTQYF
TRBD2	TRBV7-2	TRBJ2-3	-	TGTGCCAGCAGCTTAGGGGGGGGTGAAGATACGCAGTATTTT	CASSLGGGEDTQYF
TRBD1	TRBV19	TRBJ1-1	-	TGTGCCAGTAGTACGCGACAGGGGGGAGGGACTGAAGCTTTCTTT	CASSTRQGGGTEAFF
TRBD1	TRBV6-5	TRBJ2-7	-	TGTGCCAGCACCTCCGGGGACAGCTCCTACGAGCAGTACTTC	CASTSGDSSYEQYF
-	TRBV5-4	TRBJ2-1	-	TGTGCCAGCAGCTTGAAGCGGGCCGGGGATGAGCAGTTCTTC	CASSLKRAGDEQFF
TRBD1	TRBV19	TRBJ2-7	-	TGTGCCAGTAGCCACGGGACAGGGGTGCGGGAGCAGTACTTC	CASSHGTGVREQYF
TRBD2	TRBV5-1	TRBJ2-7	-	TGCGCCAGCAGCTTGTTGGCCGTCGGGACTAGCGGATCCTACGAGCAGTACTTC	CASSLLAVGTSGSYEQYF